This T cell receptor beta chain was identified in a study of metastatic and nonmetastatic thyroid tumors. For the study at large: Malignant and benign thyroid patients had repertoires compared in peripheral blood and tumor or nodule tissue.

Trimming took off 7 bases at V and 3 bases at J, with 18 bases between the two ends. This CDR3 has 16 residues. Thyroid surgery had not been preceded by any treatment in any patient. TCRdb ran MiXCR on the PCR reads. The sample contains roughly 70,000 clones, 18% of which appear only once. This clone was seen a few times. The source of this sequence is a female donor with papillary thyroid cancer or a benign thyroid nodule (not recorded which). Some clones in this sample may be carry-over from other donors' samples. Source material: blood. J is TRBJ2-2 and V is TRBV12-3 or TRBV12-4; the D gene is possibly TRBD1 (7 bases). CDR3 in amino acids: CASNHLDRRDTGELFF. As DNA, the CDR3 is TGTGCCAGCAATCACTTGGACAGGAGGGACACCGGGGAGCTGTTTTTT.